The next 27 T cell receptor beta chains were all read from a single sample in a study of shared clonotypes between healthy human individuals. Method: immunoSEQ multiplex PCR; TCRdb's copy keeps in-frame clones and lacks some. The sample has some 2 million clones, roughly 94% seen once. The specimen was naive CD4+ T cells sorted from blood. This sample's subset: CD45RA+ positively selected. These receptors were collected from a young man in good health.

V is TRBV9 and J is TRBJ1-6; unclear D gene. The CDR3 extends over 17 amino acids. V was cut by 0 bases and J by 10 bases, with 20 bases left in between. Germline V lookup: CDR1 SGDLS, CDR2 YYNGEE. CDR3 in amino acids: CASSVEGGPVDTSPLHF. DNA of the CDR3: TGTGCCAGCAGCGTAGAGGGAGGGCCCGTCGACACATCACCCCTCCACTTT. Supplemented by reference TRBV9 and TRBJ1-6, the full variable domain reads DSGVTQTPKHLITATGQRVTLRCSPRSGDLSVYWYQQSLDQGLQFLIQYYNGEERAKGNILERFSAQQFPDLHSELNLSSLELGDSALYFCASSVEGGPVDTSPLHFGNGTRLTVT.

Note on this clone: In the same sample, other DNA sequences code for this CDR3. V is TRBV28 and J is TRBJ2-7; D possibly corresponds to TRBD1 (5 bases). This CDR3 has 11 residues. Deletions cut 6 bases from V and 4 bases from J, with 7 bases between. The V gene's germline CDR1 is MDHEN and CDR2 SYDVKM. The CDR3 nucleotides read TGTGCCAGCAGCGCAGGGTACGAGCAGTACTTC. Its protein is CASSAGYEQYF.

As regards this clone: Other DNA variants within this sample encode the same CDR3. The CDR3 nucleotides are TGTGCCAGCAGCCCTAGTGCTAACTATGGCTACACCTTC. Its protein is CASSPSANYGYTF. The V gene is TRBV5-4, the J gene TRBJ1-2, with D hard to call. Germline V gene sequence: CDR1 SGHNT, CDR2 YYREEE (reference sequence). The CDR3 has 13 amino acids. The ends were cut back, 4 bases at V and 0 bases at J, with 7 bases in the middle.

CDR3 nucleotides: TGTGCCTGGAGGGCTTATAGGGCGAACACTGAAGCTTTCTTT. As protein: CAWRAYRANTEAFF. The chain recombines TRBV30 with TRBJ1-1; no clear D. This CDR3 comprises 14 residues. Germline V gene sequence: CDR1 GTSNPN, CDR2 SVGIG (reference sequence). V gave up 3 bases and J gave up 1 base, with 12 bases separating them.

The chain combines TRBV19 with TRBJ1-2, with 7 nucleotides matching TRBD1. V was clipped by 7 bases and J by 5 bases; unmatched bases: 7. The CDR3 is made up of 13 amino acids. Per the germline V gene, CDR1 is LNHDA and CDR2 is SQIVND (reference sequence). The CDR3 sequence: CASNRGIGYGYTF. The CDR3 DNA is TGTGCCAGTAACAGGGGAATCGGGTATGGCTACACCTTC.

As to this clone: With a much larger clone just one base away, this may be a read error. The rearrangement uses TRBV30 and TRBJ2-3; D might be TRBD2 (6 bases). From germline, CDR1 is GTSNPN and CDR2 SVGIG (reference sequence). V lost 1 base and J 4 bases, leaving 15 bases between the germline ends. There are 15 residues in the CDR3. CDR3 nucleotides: TGTGCCTGGAGTGGGAGACTAGGAAGAGCAGATACGCAGTATTTT. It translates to CAWSGRLGRADTQYF. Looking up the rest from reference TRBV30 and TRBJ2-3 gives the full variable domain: SQTIHQWPATLVQPVGSPLSLECTVEGTSNPNLYWYRQAAGRGLQLLFYSVGIGQISSEVPQNLSASRPQDRQFILSSKKLLLSDSGFYLCAWSGRLGRADTQYFGPGTRLTVL.

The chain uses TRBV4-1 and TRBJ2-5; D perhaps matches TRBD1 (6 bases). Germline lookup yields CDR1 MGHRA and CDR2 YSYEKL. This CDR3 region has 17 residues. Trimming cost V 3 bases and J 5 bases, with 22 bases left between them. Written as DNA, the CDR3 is TGCGCCAGCAGCCACTCTCCGAGTTCTGGGGGCTTGGAGACCCAGTACTTC. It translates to CASSHSPSSGGLETQYF.

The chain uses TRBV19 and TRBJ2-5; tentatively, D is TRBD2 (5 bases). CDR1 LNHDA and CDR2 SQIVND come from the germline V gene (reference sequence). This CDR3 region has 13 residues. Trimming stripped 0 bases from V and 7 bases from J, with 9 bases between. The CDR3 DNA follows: TGTGCCAGTAGTATAGATGCCCGGGGGACCCAGTACTTC. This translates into CASSIDARGTQYF.

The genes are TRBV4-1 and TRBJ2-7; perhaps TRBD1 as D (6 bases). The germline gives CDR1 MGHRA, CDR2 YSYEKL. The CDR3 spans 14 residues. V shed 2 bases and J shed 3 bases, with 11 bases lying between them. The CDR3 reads CASSQTDSSYEQYF. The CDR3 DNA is TGCGCCAGCAGCCAAACGGACAGTAGCTACGAGCAGTACTTC.

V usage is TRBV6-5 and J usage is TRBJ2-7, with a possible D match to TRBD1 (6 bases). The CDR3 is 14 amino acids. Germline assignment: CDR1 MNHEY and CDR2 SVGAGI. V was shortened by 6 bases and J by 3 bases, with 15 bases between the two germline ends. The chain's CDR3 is CASRRVSGDYEQYF. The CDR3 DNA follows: TGTGCCAGCAGACGAGTCTCAGGGGACTACGAGCAGTACTTC.

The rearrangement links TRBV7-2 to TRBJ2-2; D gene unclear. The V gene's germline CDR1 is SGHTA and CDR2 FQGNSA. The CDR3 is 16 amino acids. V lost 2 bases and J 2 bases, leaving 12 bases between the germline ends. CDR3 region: CASSLSRPSNTGELFF. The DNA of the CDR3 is TGTGCCAGCAGCTTAAGTCGTCCCTCAAACACCGGGGAGCTGTTTTTT.

The CDR3 sequence is CSVEGLYVGADTQYF. CDR3 sequence (DNA): TGCAGCGTTGAGGGGCTTTATGTTGGGGCAGATACGCAGTATTTT. V is TRBV29-1 and J is TRBJ2-3, with a weak D call TRBD1 (5 bases). CDR1 SQVTM and CDR2 ANQGSEA come from the germline V gene. This CDR3 is built from 15 residues. The V end lost 3 bases, the J end lost 4 bases, and 17 bases lay between the germline ends.

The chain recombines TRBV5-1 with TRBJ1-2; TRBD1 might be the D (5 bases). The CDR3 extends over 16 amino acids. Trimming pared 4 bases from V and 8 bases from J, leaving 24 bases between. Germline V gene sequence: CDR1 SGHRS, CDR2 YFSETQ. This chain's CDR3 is CASSPRGRDGTKGYTF. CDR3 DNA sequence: TGCGCCAGCAGCCCCCGAGGGAGGGACGGAACGAAAGGCTACACCTTC.

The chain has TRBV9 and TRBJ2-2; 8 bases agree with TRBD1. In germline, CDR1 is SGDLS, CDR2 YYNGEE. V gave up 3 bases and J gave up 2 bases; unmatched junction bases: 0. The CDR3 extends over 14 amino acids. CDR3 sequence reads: CASSAGGNTGELFF. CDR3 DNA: TGTGCCAGCAGCGCAGGGGGCAACACCGGGGAGCTGTTTTTT. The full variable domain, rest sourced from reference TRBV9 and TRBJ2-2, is DSGVTQTPKHLITATGQRVTLRCSPRSGDLSVYWYQQSLDQGLQFLIQYYNGEERAKGNILERFSAQQFPDLHSELNLSSLELGDSALYFCASSAGGNTGELFFGEGSRLTVL.

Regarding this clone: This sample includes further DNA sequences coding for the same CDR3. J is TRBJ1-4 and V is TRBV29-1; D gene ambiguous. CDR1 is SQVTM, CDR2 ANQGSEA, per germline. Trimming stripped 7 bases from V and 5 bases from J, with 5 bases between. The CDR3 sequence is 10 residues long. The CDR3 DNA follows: TGCAGCGGCCTCAATGAAAAACTGTTTTTT. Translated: CSGLNEKLFF. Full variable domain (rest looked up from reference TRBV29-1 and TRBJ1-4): SAVISQKPSRDICQRGTSLTIQCQVDSQVTMMFWYRQQPGQSLTLIATANQGSEATYESGFVIDKFPISRPNLTFSTLTVSNMSPEDSSIYLCSGLNEKLFFGSGTQLSVL.

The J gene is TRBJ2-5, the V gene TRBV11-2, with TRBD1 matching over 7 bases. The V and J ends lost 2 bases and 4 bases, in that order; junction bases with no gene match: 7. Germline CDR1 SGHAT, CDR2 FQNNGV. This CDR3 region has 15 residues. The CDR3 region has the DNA TGTGCCAGCAGCTTACTTTTGGCAGGGGGAGAGACCCAGTACTTC. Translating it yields CASSLLLAGGETQYF.

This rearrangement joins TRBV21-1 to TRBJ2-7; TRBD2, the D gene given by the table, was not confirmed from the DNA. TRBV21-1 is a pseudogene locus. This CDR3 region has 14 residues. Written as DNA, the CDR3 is TGTGCCAGCAGCTCCGGGACTTTTTCCTACGAGCAGTACTTC. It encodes CASSSGTFSYEQYF.

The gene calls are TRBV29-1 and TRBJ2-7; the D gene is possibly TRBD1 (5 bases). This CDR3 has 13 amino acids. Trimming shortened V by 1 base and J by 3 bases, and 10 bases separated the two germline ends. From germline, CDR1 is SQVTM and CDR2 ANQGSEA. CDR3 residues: CSVEATGNYEQYF. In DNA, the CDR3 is TGCAGCGTTGAAGCAACAGGCAACTACGAGCAGTACTTC.

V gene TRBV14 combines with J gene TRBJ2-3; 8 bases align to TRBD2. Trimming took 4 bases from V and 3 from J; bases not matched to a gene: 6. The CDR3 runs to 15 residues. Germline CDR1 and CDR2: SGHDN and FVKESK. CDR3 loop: CASSPLREGTDTQYF. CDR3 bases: TGTGCCAGCAGCCCCCTCCGGGAGGGGACAGATACGCAGTATTTT.

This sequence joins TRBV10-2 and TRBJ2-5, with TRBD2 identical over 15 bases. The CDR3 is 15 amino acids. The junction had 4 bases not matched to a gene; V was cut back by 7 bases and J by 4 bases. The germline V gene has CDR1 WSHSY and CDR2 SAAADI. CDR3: CASTPGLAGGETQYF. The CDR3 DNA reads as TGCGCCAGCACTCCGGGACTAGCGGGAGGAGAGACCCAGTACTTC.

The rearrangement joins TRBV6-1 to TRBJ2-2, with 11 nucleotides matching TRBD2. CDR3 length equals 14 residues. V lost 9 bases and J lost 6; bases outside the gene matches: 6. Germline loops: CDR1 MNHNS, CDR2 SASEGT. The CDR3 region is CASLTSGISGELFF. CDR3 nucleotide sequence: TGTGCCAGTTTGACTAGCGGGATTTCCGGGGAGCTGTTTTTT.

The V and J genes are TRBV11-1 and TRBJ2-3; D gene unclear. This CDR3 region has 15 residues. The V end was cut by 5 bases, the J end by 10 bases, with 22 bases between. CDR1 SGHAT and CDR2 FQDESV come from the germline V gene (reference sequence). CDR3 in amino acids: CASSPHPRRQESQYF. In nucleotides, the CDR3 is TGTGCCAGCAGCCCCCACCCCCGCAGGCAAGAATCGCAGTATTTT.

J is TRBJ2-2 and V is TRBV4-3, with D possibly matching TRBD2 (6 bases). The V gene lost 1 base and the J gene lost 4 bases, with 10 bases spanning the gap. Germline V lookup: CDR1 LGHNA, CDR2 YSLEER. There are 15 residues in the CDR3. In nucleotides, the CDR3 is TGCGCCAGCAGCCAAGTGCTAGCGAGCACCGGGGAGCTGTTTTTT. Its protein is CASSQVLASTGELFF.

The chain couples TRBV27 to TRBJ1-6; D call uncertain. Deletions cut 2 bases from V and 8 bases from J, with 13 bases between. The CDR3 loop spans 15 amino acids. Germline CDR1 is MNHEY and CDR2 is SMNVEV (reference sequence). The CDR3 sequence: CASSLGLVFDSPLHF. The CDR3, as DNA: TGTGCCAGCAGTTTAGGGCTAGTTTTCGATTCACCCCTCCACTTT.

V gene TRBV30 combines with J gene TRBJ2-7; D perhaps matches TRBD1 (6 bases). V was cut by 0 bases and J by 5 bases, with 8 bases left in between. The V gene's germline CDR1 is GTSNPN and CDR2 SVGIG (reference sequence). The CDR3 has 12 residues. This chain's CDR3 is CAWSVGGDEQYF. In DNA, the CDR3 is TGTGCCTGGAGTGTAGGGGGTGACGAGCAGTACTTC.

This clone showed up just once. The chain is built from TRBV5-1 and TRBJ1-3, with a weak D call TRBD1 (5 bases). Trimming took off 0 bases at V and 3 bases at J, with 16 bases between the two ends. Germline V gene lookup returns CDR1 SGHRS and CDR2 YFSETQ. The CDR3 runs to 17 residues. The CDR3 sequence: CASSLEGTASGGNTIYF. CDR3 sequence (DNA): TGCGCCAGCAGCTTGGAGGGGACGGCTTCAGGTGGAAACACCATATATTTT.

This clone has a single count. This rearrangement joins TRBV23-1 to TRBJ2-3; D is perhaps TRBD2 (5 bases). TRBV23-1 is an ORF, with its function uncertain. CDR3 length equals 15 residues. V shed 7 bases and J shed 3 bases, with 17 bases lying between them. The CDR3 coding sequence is TGCGCCAGCAAACCGGGAAACTTCGGGACAGATACGCAGTATTTT. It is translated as CASKPGNFGTDTQYF.